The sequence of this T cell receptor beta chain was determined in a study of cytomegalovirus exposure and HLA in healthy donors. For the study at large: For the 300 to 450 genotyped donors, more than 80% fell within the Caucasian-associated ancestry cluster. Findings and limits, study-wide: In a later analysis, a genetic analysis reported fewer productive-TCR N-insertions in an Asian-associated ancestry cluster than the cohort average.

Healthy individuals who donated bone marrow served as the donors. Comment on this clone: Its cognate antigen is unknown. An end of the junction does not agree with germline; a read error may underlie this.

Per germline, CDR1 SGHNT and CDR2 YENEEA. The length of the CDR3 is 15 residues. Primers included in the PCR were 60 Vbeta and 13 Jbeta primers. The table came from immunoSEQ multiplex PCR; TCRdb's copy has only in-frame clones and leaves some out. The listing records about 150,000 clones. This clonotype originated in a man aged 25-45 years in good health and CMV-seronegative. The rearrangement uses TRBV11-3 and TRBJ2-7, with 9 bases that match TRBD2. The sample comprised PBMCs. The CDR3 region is CASSLDGKRGGLAHF. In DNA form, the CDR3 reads TGTGCCAGCAGCTTAGATGGGAAAAGAGGGGGACTAGCTCACTTC.